Presented here are 11 T cell receptor beta chains from one specimen sequenced in a study of T cell repertoires in cytomegalovirus infection. TCRdb used MiXCR to reprocess the reads, holding one entry per CDR3 protein. The sample lists roughly 240,000 distinct CDR3 sequences; 6.5% were seen once. The material sequenced was PBMCs. The receptors here all came from a human donor in good health (CMV status not recorded). Some clones in this sample may be carry-over from other donors' samples.

This clonotype was seen many times. V usage is TRBV20-1 and J usage is TRBJ2-5; D ambiguous. Germline lookup yields CDR1 DFQATT and CDR2 SNEGSKA (reference sequence). This CDR3 comprises 11 residues. V was clipped by 3 bases and J by 2 bases, with 4 bases between them. The CDR3: CSAREQETQYF. The CDR3 region has the DNA TGCAGTGCTAGGGAACAAGAGACCCAGTACTTC.

The chain employs TRBV6-2 or TRBV6-3 and TRBJ1-1; D gene uncertain. The germline V gene encodes CDR1 MNHEY and CDR2 SVGEGT. V lost 1 base and J 1 base, leaving 7 bases between the germline ends. CDR3 length: 14 amino acids. The CDR3 region has the DNA TGTGCCAGCAGTTACTGGCCAGAGAACACTGAAGCTTTCTTT. Its translation: CASSYWPENTEAFF.

This chain uses TRBV6-6 with TRBJ2-7, with TRBD2 matching over 8 bases. V trimming: 7 bases; J trimming: 4 bases; junction bases outside the gene matches: 6. The length of the CDR3 is 13 residues. Germline loops: CDR1 MNHNY, CDR2 SVGAGI (reference sequence). CDR3 sequence (DNA): TGTGCCAGCACCCCCGGGGGGGCGTACGAGCAGTACTTC. Amino acid sequence: CASTPGGAYEQYF.

This clonotype was detected ten times or more. CDR3: CASSLSTGSYNEQFF. The CDR3 DNA follows: TGTGCCAGCAGCTTAAGTACAGGGTCCTACAATGAGCAGTTCTTC. The chain employs TRBV7-2 and TRBJ2-1, with D possibly matching TRBD1 (6 bases). Germline lookup yields CDR1 SGHTA and CDR2 FQGNSA. CDR3 length equals 15 residues. Trimming pared 2 bases from V and 1 base from J, leaving 9 bases between.

The table lists this clonotype with many counts. In nucleotides, the CDR3 is TGCAGTGCTCGTCCGGACGGCTACACCTTC. It translates to CSARPDGYTF. The gene calls are TRBV20-1 and TRBJ1-2; D is unclear. Trimming left V 5 bases short and J 8 bases short, with 9 bases between. Germline V gene sequence: CDR1 DFQATT, CDR2 SNEGSKA (reference sequence). This CDR3 is built from 10 residues.

This clonotype was found many times. This chain joins TRBV2 and TRBJ2-7; maybe TRBD2 (6 bases). Deletions cut 4 bases from V and 12 bases from J, with 16 bases between. This CDR3 region has 12 residues. Germline V CDR1 and CDR2: SNHLY, FYNNEI. Written as DNA, the CDR3 is TGTGCCAGCAGTGCGCGACTAGAATCTATGTACTTC. Amino acids: CASSARLESMYF.

In its sample, this clonotype was seen many times. This chain joins TRBV7-6 and TRBJ2-1; TRBD1 might be the D (5 bases). This CDR3 contains 15 residues. Germline V gene lookup returns CDR1 SGHVS and CDR2 FNYEAQ. Trimming removed 2 bases at V and 9 bases at J, with 17 bases between. This chain's CDR3 is CASSLFGQGIGEQFF. The CDR3 DNA sequence: TGTGCCAGCAGCTTATTCGGTCAGGGCATCGGTGAGCAGTTCTTC.

Of note for this clonotype: One base away lies a much larger clone, so this may be a sequencing read error. No conserved phenylalanine or tryptophan is present at the end of the CDR3, so a read error is the likely explanation. The chain combines TRBV28 with TRBJ1-1; the D is unclear. Germline CDR1 and CDR2: MDHEN and SYDVKM. V shed 6 bases and J shed 3 bases, with 8 bases lying between them. The CDR3 totals 12 residues. The CDR3 here is CASSPEHTEAFS. CDR3 nucleotides: TGTGCCAGCAGCCCTGAACACACTGAAGCTTTCTCT.

This clonotype was seen at least ten times. The genes are TRBV29-1 and TRBJ2-1, with 9 bases identical to TRBD1. The CDR3 length is 16 residues. Trimming at V came to 4 bases and at J to 1 base, leaving 8 bases not matched to a gene. The V gene's germline CDR1 is SQVTM and CDR2 ANQGSEA. The CDR3 region is CSVVEQGAGSYNEQFF. CDR3 nucleotide sequence: TGCAGCGTTGTAGAACAGGGGGCAGGATCCTACAATGAGCAGTTCTTC.

This chain joins TRBV20-1 and TRBJ1-1; TRBD1 agrees at 10 bases. CDR3 length: 14 residues. V trimming: 4 bases; J trimming: 5 bases; junction bases outside the gene matches: 7. Germline V gene data show CDR1 as DFQATT and CDR2 as SNEGSKA (reference sequence). CDR3 nucleotides: TGCAGTGCTACCTCGACAGGGGGCGGGACTGAAGCTTTCTTT. Protein sequence: CSATSTGGGTEAFF.

This clonotype has a handful of counts. CDR3 in amino acids: CASQRQASPLHF. Here the CDR3 DNA reads TGTGCCAGCCAGAGACAGGCCTCACCCCTCCACTTT. The chain is built from TRBV18 and TRBJ1-6; possible D gene TRBD1, 6 bases. Germline-derived CDR1 and CDR2 are KGHSH and LQKENI. Trimming pared 8 bases from V and 10 bases from J, leaving 12 bases between. The CDR3 runs to 12 residues.